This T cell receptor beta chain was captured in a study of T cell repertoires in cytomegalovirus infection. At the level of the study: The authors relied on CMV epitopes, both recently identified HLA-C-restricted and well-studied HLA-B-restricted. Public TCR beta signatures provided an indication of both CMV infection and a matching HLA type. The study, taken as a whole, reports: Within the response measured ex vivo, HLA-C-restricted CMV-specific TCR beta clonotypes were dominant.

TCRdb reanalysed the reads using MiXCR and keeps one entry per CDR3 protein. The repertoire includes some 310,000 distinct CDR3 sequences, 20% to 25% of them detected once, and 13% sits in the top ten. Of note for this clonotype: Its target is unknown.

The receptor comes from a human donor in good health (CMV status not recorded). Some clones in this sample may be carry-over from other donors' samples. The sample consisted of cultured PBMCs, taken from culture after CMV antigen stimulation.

The CDR3 bases are TGCAGTGCCCGAAAACTGGCGGGGAGCCACAATGAGCAGTTCTTC. Translated, it gives CSARKLAGSHNEQFF. This chain uses TRBV20-1 with TRBJ2-1, with D perhaps TRBD2 (6 bases). The germline V gene has CDR1 DFQATT and CDR2 SNEGSKA (reference sequence). CDR3 length: 15 amino acids. Trimming stripped 6 bases from V and 5 bases from J, with 20 bases between.